The 3 T cell receptor beta chains given below trace back to one sample, sequenced in a study of T cell repertoires in cytomegalovirus infection. These receptors' antigens are unknown. TCRdb analysed the reads with MiXCR anew, one entry per CDR3 protein. The profile shows some 120,000 distinct CDR3 sequences, roughly 32% of them singletons. The sequenced sample was CD8+ T cells from cultured PBMCs, obtained from culture after CMV antigen stimulation. Receptor source: a human donor in good health (CMV status not recorded). Some clones in this sample may be carry-over from other donors' samples.

This clonotype occurred many times. The V call is TRBV4-1, the J call TRBJ1-1; a weak D match, TRBD1 (5 bases). Deletions cut 7 bases from V and 3 bases from J, with 12 bases between. There are 13 residues in the CDR3. Looked up from germline, CDR1 is MGHRA and CDR2 is YSYEKL. The CDR3 reads CASTLPGDTEAFF. CDR3 DNA: TGCGCCAGCACCTTACCGGGGGACACTGAAGCTTTCTTT.

The CDR3: CSARDLGADDNQPQHF. The CDR3 bases are TGCAGTGCTAGAGATCTGGGGGCGGACGACAATCAGCCCCAGCATTTT. The V and J genes are TRBV20-1 and TRBJ1-5; a possible D gene is TRBD1 (6 bases). V shed 0 bases and J shed 3 bases, with 15 bases lying between them. The CDR3 sequence is 16 residues long. In germline, CDR1 is DFQATT, CDR2 SNEGSKA (reference sequence).

There are a few counts of this clonotype. This chain connects TRBV4-1 to TRBJ2-7; TRBD2 matches at 14 bases. CDR1 and CDR2 (germline): MGHRA, YSYEKL. V lost 2 bases, J lost 4 bases, and 13 bases stayed unmatched. This CDR3 region has 19 residues. The CDR3, as DNA: TGCGCCAGCAGCCAACAAGGACTAGCGGGGGGCCTGGGTCTGTACGAGCAGTACTTC. The encoded protein is CASSQQGLAGGLGLYEQYF.